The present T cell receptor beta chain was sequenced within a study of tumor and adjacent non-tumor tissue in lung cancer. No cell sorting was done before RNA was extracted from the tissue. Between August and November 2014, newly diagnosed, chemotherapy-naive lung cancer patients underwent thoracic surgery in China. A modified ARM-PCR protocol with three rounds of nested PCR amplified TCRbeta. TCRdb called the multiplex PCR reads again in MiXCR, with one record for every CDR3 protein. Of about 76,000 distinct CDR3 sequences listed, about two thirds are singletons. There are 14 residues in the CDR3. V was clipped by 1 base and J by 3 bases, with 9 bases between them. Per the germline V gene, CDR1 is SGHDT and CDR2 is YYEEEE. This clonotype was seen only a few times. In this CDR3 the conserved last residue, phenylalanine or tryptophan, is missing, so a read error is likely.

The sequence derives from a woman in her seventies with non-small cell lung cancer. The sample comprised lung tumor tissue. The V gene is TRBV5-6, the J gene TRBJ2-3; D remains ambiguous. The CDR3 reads CASSLKLGTDTQYS. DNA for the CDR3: TGTGCCAGCAGCTTGAAGCTCGGTACAGATACGCAGTATTCT.